The clone carrying this T cell receptor beta chain was seen only a few times. What it recognizes is unknown. 5'RACE template switching generated TCR cDNA, adding a universal primer site and UMIs. MiXCR was run by TCRdb on the 5' RACE reads, yielding one entry per CDR3 protein. Of under 550,000 distinct CDR3 sequences listed, 20% to 25% are singletons. This specimen belongs to a study of T cells after yellow fever vaccination. The study, taken as a whole, reports: Booster samples showed a return of most primary-vaccination clones (roughly 96% CD4, over 70% CD8).

The CDR3 runs 17 residues. Germline V gene sequence: CDR1 LGHNA, CDR2 YSLEER. V shed 2 bases and J shed 3 bases, with 18 bases lying between them. Sequenced here: PBMCs, sampled approximately 22 days after the first yellow fever vaccination. The V gene is TRBV4-3, the J gene TRBJ2-3; a possible D gene is TRBD2 (6 bases). This receptor was taken from a man between 18 and 29 years old who received the YFV17D yellow fever vaccine. The CDR3 DNA reads TGCGCCAGCAGCCAACTTTTAGGGACTGCATTAACAGATACGCAGTATTTT. This codes for CASSQLLGTALTDTQYF.